Given below is one T cell receptor (beta chain) in context. What it binds is unknown. The CDR3 spans 16 residues. Trimming took 4 bases from V and 10 from J; bases not matched to a gene: 12. Per germline, CDR1 SGDLS and CDR2 YYNGEE. Primers included in the PCR were 60 Vbeta and 13 Jbeta primers. The protocol was immunoSEQ multiplex PCR, while the TCRdb copy is restricted to in-frame clones and leaves out a portion. The data show about 300,000 clones, with 70% to 90% seen just once and around 3.7% held by the top ten. This entry is derived from a study of cytomegalovirus exposure and HLA in healthy donors. Study-wide results and limits: The authors considered a cluster of highly shared sequence variants likely to be a sequencing artifact. Specificity of a few CMV-associated chains for CMV antigens was verified in vitro. A later analysis linked a missense DCLRE1C variant to TCR beta V- and J-gene trimming.

The chain carries TRBV9 and TRBJ2-1; 12 bases fit TRBD2. Sequencing was done on a sample of PBMCs. The sequence was obtained from a man in his forties or fifties in good health and CMV-seropositive. CDR3 bases: TGTGCCAGCAGCTTACGACTAGCGGGAGTTGTAAGAGAGCAGTTCTTC. Its translation is CASSLRLAGVVREQFF.